Included here is one T cell receptor (beta chain) sequence, with context. Its cognate antigen is unknown. Using a J-beta primer mix together with a sample-barcoded 5' primer, a second PCR was run for roughly 6 to 11 cycles. TCRdb redid the calling of the 5' RACE reads with MiXCR, one entry per CDR3 protein. The sample shows about 1.4 million distinct CDR3 sequences, approximately 63% of them seen only once. V lost 6 bases and J 5 bases, leaving 11 bases between the germline ends. This CDR3 has 13 residues. The V gene's germline CDR1 is MNHEY and CDR2 SVGEGT. These data belong to a study of blood T cells in healthy people across ages. Study-level findings and limits: Strong correlation existed between TCR beta diversity and naive T cell percentage.

Peripheral blood was drawn, ten milliliters per donor. Sequencing was done on a sample of blood. The TCR comes from a man between 18 and 29 years old in good health. The rearrangement joins TRBV6-2 or TRBV6-3 to TRBJ2-1; D not certain. The CDR3 protein is CASRPITDNEQFF. In DNA, the CDR3 is TGTGCCAGCAGGCCGATAACCGACAATGAGCAGTTCTTC.